The 21 T cell receptor beta chains below were found in one sample sequenced in a study of technical replicates of blood from a few donors. Data came from immunoSEQ multiplex PCR; TCRdb stores just in-frame clones and leaves some out. The sample contains about 80,000 clones, 90% to 95% of which appear only once. Sequencing was carried out using T cells isolated from PBMCs. Receptor source: a human donor in good health.

The V call is TRBV4-2, the J call TRBJ2-1, with TRBD2 matching 11 bases. Looked up from germline, CDR1 is LGHNA and CDR2 is YNFKEQ. V gave up 2 bases and J gave up 3 bases; unmatched junction bases: 3. The CDR3 is made up of 16 amino acids. In DNA, the CDR3 is TGTGCCAGCAGCCAACCGGGACTAGCGGTCTACAATGAGCAGTTCTTC. This encodes CASSQPGLAVYNEQFF.

The V and J genes are TRBV7-8 and TRBJ2-1; 7 bases match TRBD2. Germline trimming cut 2 bases from V and 9 bases from J; bases unmatched to any gene: 13. This CDR3 is built from 16 residues. In germline, CDR1 is SGHVS, CDR2 FQNEAQ. The CDR3 region is CASSLLMAGEGLEQFF. The CDR3 nucleotides read TGTGCCAGCAGCTTATTAATGGCGGGAGAAGGTCTTGAGCAGTTCTTC.

The chain has TRBV19 and TRBJ1-5; D is ambiguous. The V gene lost 10 bases and the J gene lost 9 bases, with 22 bases spanning the gap. Germline V gene sequence: CDR1 LNHDA, CDR2 SQIVND (reference sequence). The CDR3 is 14 amino acids. The CDR3 sequence is CATGDEHAAGPQHF. CDR3 nucleotide sequence: TGTGCCACCGGAGATGAACACGCGGCGGGGCCCCAGCATTTT.

The chain joins TRBV9 to TRBJ1-3; D remains unclear. There are 14 residues in the CDR3. V shed 0 bases and J shed 1 base, with 5 bases lying between them. CDR1 is SGDLS, CDR2 YYNGEE, per germline. The CDR3 DNA is TGTGCCAGCAGCGTAGGTCTATCTGGAAACACCATATATTTT. Translating gives CASSVGLSGNTIYF.

This sequence joins TRBV29-1 and TRBJ2-7; 8 bases align to TRBD2. The CDR3 spans 16 residues. Germline trimming cut 3 bases from V and 3 bases from J; bases unmatched to any gene: 13. The V gene's germline CDR1 is SQVTM and CDR2 ANQGSEA. The DNA of the CDR3 is TGCAGCGTTGAGGGGAGCGGGAGAGGGCCCCACTACGAGCAGTACTTC. It yields the protein CSVEGSGRGPHYEQYF.

V is TRBV7-9 and J is TRBJ2-5; TRBD2 agrees at 7 bases. There are 13 residues in the CDR3. Germline CDR1 and CDR2: SEHNR and FQNEAQ (reference sequence). J gave up 5 bases and V 5 bases, and 5 bases lay outside the gene matches. CDR3 bases: TGTGCCAGCAGCGCGTCAGCGGGGGAGACCCAGTACTTC. Protein product: CASSASAGETQYF.

This clone was recorded only once. The V call is TRBV15, the J call TRBJ2-7; D is undetermined. Germline V gene sequence: CDR1 LNHNV, CDR2 YYDKDF (reference sequence). The V end was cut by 6 bases, the J end by 5 bases, with 20 bases between. This CDR3 spans 15 amino acids. The CDR3 DNA is TGTGCCACCAGGACGGAGAGTAGAGGTTTTGACGAGCAGTACTTC. This codes for CATRTESRGFDEQYF.

The V gene is TRBV21-1, the J gene TRBJ2-7; TRBD2, as called in the table, went unchecked against the DNA. TRBV21-1 is annotated as a pseudogene. This CDR3 comprises 13 residues. CDR3 nucleotide sequence: TGTGCCAGCGTACCGGGTTCCTGGAGGGAGCAGTACTTC. It specifies CASVPGSWREQYF.

In its sample, this clone was seen once. This chain connects TRBV2 to TRBJ2-7, with TRBD2 as a possible D gene (6 bases). V was cut by 2 bases and J by 6 bases, with 8 bases left in between. Germline loops: CDR1 SNHLY, CDR2 FYNNEI. CDR3 size: 12 residues. CDR3 nucleotide sequence: TGTGCCAGCAGTGAATCGGGGGTCGAGCAGTACTTC. It codes for CASSESGVEQYF.

This clone was detected only once. V is TRBV4-3 and J is TRBJ1-1, with a weak D call TRBD1 (5 bases). Trimming cost V 5 bases and J 6 bases, with 19 bases left between them. The CDR3 is 15 residues long. In germline, CDR1 is LGHNA, CDR2 YSLEER. CDR3 nucleotide sequence: TGCGCCAGCAGCTCGGCCGCGACAGAAAGGTCTGAAGCTTTCTTT. Translated, it gives CASSSAATERSEAFF.

As DNA, the CDR3 is TGTGCCTGGGGGCCCACCTGGGGCGCAGGGGGCTACACCTTC. Its protein is CAWGPTWGAGGYTF. The chain uses TRBV30 and TRBJ1-2; a weak D match, TRBD1 (5 bases). V lost 5 bases and J lost 8, with 21 bases in between. The CDR3 totals 14 residues. The germline V gene encodes CDR1 GTSNPN and CDR2 SVGIG (reference sequence).

The CDR3 DNA follows: TGTGCCAGCAGTCCAACTAGCTCTTACAATGAGCAGTTCTTC. Translation gives CASSPTSSYNEQFF. V is TRBV7-8 and J is TRBJ2-1; D is possibly TRBD2 (6 bases). This CDR3 is built from 14 residues. Germline lookup yields CDR1 SGHVS and CDR2 FQNEAQ. V was cut by 6 bases and J by 4 bases, with 13 bases left in between.

A single count supports this clone. V usage is TRBV27 and J usage is TRBJ1-5; 7 bases map to TRBD1. Germline assignment: CDR1 MNHEY and CDR2 SMNVEV (reference sequence). Losses at the gene ends were 2 bases for V and 4 bases for J; bases not matched to a gene: 5. The CDR3 covers 15 residues. The CDR3 here is CASSLGGTVNQPQHF. DNA for the CDR3: TGTGCCAGCAGTTTAGGAGGGACAGTAAATCAGCCCCAGCATTTT.

There are a few counts of this clone. The chain recombines TRBV6-1 with TRBJ1-1; tentative D call: TRBD1 (6 bases). Germline-derived CDR1 and CDR2 are MNHNS and SASEGT. With 3 bases removed from V and 0 bases from J, the gap between germline ends came to 11 bases. The CDR3 covers 15 residues. In nucleotides, the CDR3 is TGTGCCAGCAGTGATGCAGGGGCGATGAACACTGAAGCTTTCTTT. This translates into CASSDAGAMNTEAFF.

CDR3 coding DNA: TGCAGCGTTGCGTTGGAGACTAGCGGGAGCTACGAGCAGTACTTC. Translated, it gives CSVALETSGSYEQYF. The chain has TRBV29-1 and TRBJ2-7, with 12 bases fitting TRBD2. CDR1 and CDR2 (germline): SQVTM, ANQGSEA. Trimming removed 4 bases from V and 3 bases from J; junction bases left unmatched: 7. This CDR3 contains 15 residues.

V and J are TRBV25-1 and TRBJ2-7; D unresolved. The ends were cut back, 4 bases at V and 4 bases at J, with 5 bases in the middle. Per the germline V gene, CDR1 is MGHDK and CDR2 is SYGVNS. CDR3 length: 11 amino acids. Written as DNA, the CDR3 is TGTGCCAGCAGTGCTAGTTACGAGCAGTACTTC. Its protein product is CASSASYEQYF.

This chain connects TRBV19 to TRBJ2-2; the match to TRBD1 covers 9 bases. This CDR3 is 15 amino acids long. V dropped 1 base and J dropped 7; count of bases not matched to a gene: 4. Germline V gene data show CDR1 as LNHDA and CDR2 as SQIVND (reference sequence). The DNA of the CDR3 is TGTGCCAGTAGTATAGGGACAGGGGTGTTCGGGGAGCTGTTTTTT. Translation: CASSIGTGVFGELFF.

The chain combines TRBV7-3 with TRBJ2-2; D is uncertain. Looked up from germline, CDR1 is SGHTA and CDR2 is FQGTGA. This CDR3 contains 15 residues. V dropped 5 bases and J dropped 0 bases, with 10 bases sitting between them. This CDR3 reads CASSPTRANTGELFF. CDR3 nucleotides: TGTGCCAGCAGCCCCACCCGGGCGAACACCGGGGAGCTGTTTTTT.

The chain couples TRBV25-1 to TRBJ1-2, with 11 bases lining up with TRBD1. The CDR3 is 14 residues long. V lost 4 bases, J lost 8 bases, and 6 bases stayed unmatched. Germline V gene data show CDR1 as MGHDK and CDR2 as SYGVNS. The CDR3 nucleotides are TGTGCCAGCAGTGGGGACAGGGGGTATGGGGGCTACACCTTC. Protein product: CASSGDRGYGGYTF.

V and J are TRBV6-5 and TRBJ2-7; 10 nucleotides align to TRBD1. Germline V gene lookup returns CDR1 MNHEY and CDR2 SVGAGI. V lost 2 bases to trimming and J lost 2 bases; unmatched junction nucleotides: 3. The CDR3 has 15 residues. CDR3 protein: CASSYLGQGTYEQYF. As DNA, the CDR3 is TGTGCCAGCAGTTACCTGGGACAGGGGACCTACGAGCAGTACTTC.

This chain uses TRBV9 with TRBJ2-4; possible D gene TRBD2, 6 bases. Between the trimmed V and J ends, which lost 1 base and 5 bases, there was a span of 10 bases. Germline loops: CDR1 SGDLS, CDR2 YYNGEE. The CDR3 has 14 residues. In DNA form, the CDR3 reads TGTGCCAGCAGCGTATCGGGAGACCAAAACATTCAGTACTTC. Its translation: CASSVSGDQNIQYF.